The 9 T cell receptor beta chains below were found in one sample sequenced in a study of human T cells and chemical hapten exposure (dated by TCRdb to the early 2020s). Libraries were built with RACE. These reads were obtained on a NextSeq 500. TCRdb ran its own pipeline on the public reads, namely fastp trimming at Q25 and MiXCR clone calling, and kept in-frame beta chains. Rows are combined by CDR3 protein, so each entry shows the most common genes and DNA. For this sample there are around 120,000 distinct CDR3 sequences; approximately 14% appear just once. The top ten clonotypes cover about 0.9% of the sample. Explained via the paper, the time point label denotes: patch test 1, 2 weeks after DPC sensitization. The treatment or condition label corresponds to: therapeutic diphenylcyclopropenone sensitization with weekly scalp DPC. The input for sequencing was whole blood, taken in connection with sensitization to the hapten diphenylcyclopropenone (DPC). The receptors were sampled from a man in his late teens or twenties with alopecia areata. Some clones in this sample may be carry-over from other donors' samples.

This clonotype was observed a handful of times. The J gene is TRBJ2-5, the V gene TRBV5-1, with TRBD2 identical over 11 bases. With V trimmed by 0 bases and J by 5 bases, 6 bases remained unmatched. The germline V gene has CDR1 SGHRS and CDR2 YFSETQ. The CDR3 covers 16 residues. This CDR3 reads CASSLAGTSGGETQYF. DNA of the CDR3: TGCGCCAGCAGCTTGGCAGGGACTAGCGGAGGGGAGACCCAGTACTTC.

This clonotype occurred many times. The chain recombines TRBV12-3 or TRBV12-4 with TRBJ2-5; no reliable D call. This CDR3 region has 14 residues. Trimming took 1 base from V and 4 from J, leaving 10 bases between them. This CDR3 is CASSLGVNGETQYF. Here the CDR3 DNA reads TGTGCCAGCAGTTTAGGTGTAAATGGAGAGACCCAGTACTTC.

This rearrangement joins TRBV19 to TRBJ2-2; D gene ambiguous. CDR3 length: 14 residues. Germline lookup yields CDR1 LNHDA and CDR2 SQIVND (reference sequence). Trimming took off 5 bases at V and 2 bases at J, with 9 bases between the two ends. CDR3 sequence: CASSGTFNTGELFF. The DNA of the CDR3 is TGTGCCAGTAGTGGCACTTTTAACACCGGGGAGCTGTTTTTT.

V and J are TRBV2 and TRBJ1-2, with TRBD1 as a possible D gene (6 bases). The CDR3 sequence is 14 residues long. Germline CDR1 is SNHLY and CDR2 is FYNNEI. The germline V and J ends were trimmed by 11 bases and 1 base, with 17 bases remaining between them. The CDR3: CASLRQAVNYGYTF. In DNA, the CDR3 is TGTGCCTCTCTAAGACAGGCGGTTAACTATGGCTACACCTTC.

This rearrangement joins TRBV6-2 or TRBV6-3 to TRBJ2-2; D call uncertain. V was pared by 1 base and J by 6 bases, with 3 bases between. The CDR3 has 12 residues. Germline values: CDR1 MNHEY, CDR2 SVGEGT. The CDR3 sequence: CASSYFAGELFF. CDR3 DNA sequence: TGTGCCAGCAGTTACTTCGCCGGGGAGCTGTTTTTT.

This sequence joins TRBV2 and TRBJ1-1; D gene ambiguous. The V gene's germline CDR1 is SNHLY and CDR2 FYNNEI. V was pared by 3 bases and J by 6 bases, with 11 bases between. CDR3 length: 13 residues. This chain's CDR3 is CASSDPQTPEAFF. The CDR3 nucleotides are TGTGCCAGCAGTGACCCACAGACCCCTGAAGCTTTCTTT.

The table lists this clonotype with many counts. The V and J genes are TRBV11-2 and TRBJ2-3; D is unresolved. Germline CDR1 SGHAT, CDR2 FQNNGV. V lost 2 bases, J lost 5 bases, and 8 bases lay in between. CDR3 length: 13 residues. CDR3 DNA: TGTGCCAGCAGCTTATCCGGTCAAGATACGCAGTATTTT. It codes for CASSLSGQDTQYF.

This clonotype was seen a few times. The rearrangement uses TRBV6-5 and TRBJ2-5, with TRBD2 as a possible D gene (6 bases). Germline V gene data show CDR1 as MNHEY and CDR2 as SVGAGI. Deletions cut 6 bases from V and 7 bases from J, with 12 bases between. The CDR3 runs to 12 residues. CDR3 nucleotide sequence: TGTGCCAGCAGCACCTGGCGGGGGACCCAGTACTTC. Translated: CASSTWRGTQYF.

The V gene is TRBV29-1, the J gene TRBJ2-1; TRBD1 matches at 8 bases. The CDR3 length is 12 residues. V dropped 7 bases and J dropped 10; count of bases not matched to a gene: 9. Looked up from germline, CDR1 is SQVTM and CDR2 is ANQGSEA. CDR3 in amino acids: CSGGTGQREQFF. CDR3 nucleotide sequence: TGCAGCGGAGGGACAGGACAGAGGGAGCAGTTCTTC.